The T cell receptor beta chain under discussion was sequenced for a study of cytomegalovirus exposure and HLA in healthy donors. Whole-study results and caveats: There were some public TCRs occurring in many donors, but most TCR sequences were rare.

This PCR relied on a set of 60 Vbeta primers and 13 Jbeta primers. In the authors' workflow: The authors later counted about 80 million unique TCR beta chains, about 11 million of them shared. Assay used: immunoSEQ multiplex PCR; TCRdb lists only in-frame clones, some missing. V and J calls and clone size are given by that table; D and trimming were obtained from the DNA. The table counts fewer than 250,000 clones; less than 1% lies in the top ten. CDR3 length: 18 amino acids. The V and J ends lost 4 bases and 0 bases, in that order; junction bases with no gene match: 12. Germline V lookup: CDR1 KGHSH, CDR2 LQKENI. Regarding this clone: Its antigen is unidentified.

The rearrangement links TRBV18 to TRBJ1-5; 7 nucleotides agree with TRBD1. Sequencing was done on a sample of PBMCs. This receptor was obtained from a woman aged 25 to 39 in good health and CMV-seropositive. CDR3 sequence (DNA): TGTGCCAGCTCACTAAACAAATACGGGACAGCTAGCAATCAGCCCCAGCATTTT. Translating gives CASSLNKYGTASNQPQHF.